This T cell receptor beta chain was sequenced in a study of blood T cell repertoires in COVID-19. As for the study in general: COVID-19 samples, acute and convalescent, were from the United States, Italy and Spain. PBMCs, B-cell-depleted T cells, or T cells provided the cDNA or gDNA that made up the material.

In the original workflow: For nucleated cells, counts were estimated from reference gene primer amplification. Measured with immunoSEQ multiplex PCR; TCRdb has only the in-frame clones, and not every one. V, J and clone size reflect that table, while D and trimming were determined from the DNA. The sample records approximately 310,000 clones, 89% being singletons. The CDR3 loop spans 15 amino acids. Trimming removed 5 bases from V and 0 bases from J; junction bases left unmatched: 6. Germline lookup yields CDR1 LNHDA and CDR2 SQIVND (reference sequence). Those enrolled, adults aged roughly 18 to 89 years, came from around 25 US areas.

Sequenced material: PBMCs or T cells enriched from blood (not recorded which). The receptor was derived from a man in his fifties or sixties who had recovered from COVID-19. The V gene is TRBV19, the J gene TRBJ1-1; 7 bases match TRBD1. The CDR3 sequence: CASSHPRGLNTEAFF. The CDR3 coding sequence is TGTGCCAGTAGTCACCCTAGGGGGCTGAACACTGAAGCTTTCTTT.